This T cell receptor beta chain was observed in a study of blood T cell repertoires in COVID-19. Original data processing: Amplified reference gene primers provided the basis for estimating nucleated cell counts. Data came from immunoSEQ multiplex PCR; TCRdb stores just in-frame clones and leaves some out. V and J calls and clone size are copied from that table; D and trimming were computed from the DNA. Among around 170,000 clones listed, roughly four fifths were seen once. The CDR3 is 15 residues long. The V end was cut by 0 bases, the J end by 9 bases, with 17 bases between. In germline, CDR1 is MNHEY, CDR2 SVGAGI.

This clonotype originated in a woman in her 40s with acute or convalescent COVID-19. The sample comprised peripheral blood. The chain uses TRBV6-5 and TRBJ1-2, with a possible D match to TRBD1 (6 bases). The CDR3 spells CASSYSSQGSYRYTF. DNA of the CDR3: TGTGCCAGCAGTTACTCGAGTCAGGGGAGTTATCGCTACACCTTC.